This paragraph covers one T cell receptor beta chain sequence. What it recognizes is unknown. This entry is derived from a study of T cell responses to AZD1222 COVID-19 vaccine. Data came from immunoSEQ multiplex PCR; TCRdb stores just in-frame clones and leaves some out. The data contain approximately 84,000 clones, roughly 90% of them singletons. Germline loops: CDR1 MDHEN, CDR2 SYDVKM. This CDR3 is built from 12 residues. V gave up 6 bases and J gave up 1 base; unmatched junction bases: 0. General study results and limits: Repertoire sampling happened only post peak T cell response.

The sample in question was peripheral blood, obtained on day 0 of AZD1222 vaccination. This TCR was sampled from an adult in good health. This chain links TRBV28 with TRBJ2-7, with 7 nucleotides matching TRBD1. In DNA form, the CDR3 reads TGTGCCAGCAGACAGGGGTCCTACGAGCAGTACTTC. Its protein product is CASRQGSYEQYF.